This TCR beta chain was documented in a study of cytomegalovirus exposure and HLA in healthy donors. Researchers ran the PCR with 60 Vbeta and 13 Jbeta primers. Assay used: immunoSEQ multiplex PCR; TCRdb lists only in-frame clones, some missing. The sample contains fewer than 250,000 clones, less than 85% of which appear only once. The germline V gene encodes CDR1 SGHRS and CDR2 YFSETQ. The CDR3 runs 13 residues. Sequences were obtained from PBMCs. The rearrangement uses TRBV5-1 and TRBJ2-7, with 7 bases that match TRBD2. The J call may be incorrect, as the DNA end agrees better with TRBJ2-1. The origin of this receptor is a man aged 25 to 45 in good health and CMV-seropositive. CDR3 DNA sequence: TGCGCCAGCAGCTGGGGGAGGGGACGTGAGCAGTTCTTC. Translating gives CASSWGRGREQFF.